This entry lists 2 T cell receptor beta chains sequenced from one sample in a study of Ad26.COV2.S vaccination and SARS-CoV-2 variants. Treatment specified: some 20 received Ad26.COV2.S at low or high dose, single or two shots; about 5 received placebo; per-sample allocation not given. The investigators took samples on day 63 after the first vaccine or placebo injection. Produced via immunoSEQ multiplex PCR; TCRdb's table is partial and in-frame only. The repertoire holds some 340,000 clones, with about 82% as singletons. The sequenced sample was peripheral blood, obtained in a trial of Ad26.COV2.S vaccine versus placebo. All receptors derive from a person between 18 and 65 years old who received the Ad26.COV2.S COVID-19 vaccine or a placebo.

The chain combines TRBV5-6 with TRBJ1-1; TRBD1 might be the D (6 bases). The CDR3 loop spans 15 amino acids. Germline V gene sequence: CDR1 SGHDT, CDR2 YYEEEE. Between the trimmed V and J ends, which lost 4 bases and 4 bases, there was a span of 17 bases. CDR3 sequence reads: CASSTPGGGGTEAFF. The CDR3 DNA reads TGTGCCAGCAGCACCCCGGGCGGAGGGGGCACTGAAGCTTTCTTT.

The chain couples TRBV5-4 to TRBJ2-5; a possible D gene is TRBD2 (6 bases). This CDR3 is built from 15 residues. V shed 1 base and J shed 2 bases, with 12 bases lying between them. Germline V gene data show CDR1 as SGHNT and CDR2 as YYREEE (reference sequence). CDR3 residues: CASSLRAGGQETQYF. CDR3 nucleotides: TGTGCCAGCAGCTTGCGGGCTGGGGGGCAAGAGACCCAGTACTTC.